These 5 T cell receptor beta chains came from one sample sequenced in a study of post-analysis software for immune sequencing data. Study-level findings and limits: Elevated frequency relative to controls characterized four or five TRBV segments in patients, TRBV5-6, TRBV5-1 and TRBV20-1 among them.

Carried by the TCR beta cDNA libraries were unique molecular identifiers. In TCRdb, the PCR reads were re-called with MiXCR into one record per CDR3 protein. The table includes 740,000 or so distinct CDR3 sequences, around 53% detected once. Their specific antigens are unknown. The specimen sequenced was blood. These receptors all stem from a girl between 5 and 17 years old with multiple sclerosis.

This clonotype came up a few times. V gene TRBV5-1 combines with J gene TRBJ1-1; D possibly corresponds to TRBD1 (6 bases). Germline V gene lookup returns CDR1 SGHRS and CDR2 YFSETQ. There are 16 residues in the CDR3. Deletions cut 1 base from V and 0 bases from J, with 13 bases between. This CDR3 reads CASSLLGGHVNTEAFF. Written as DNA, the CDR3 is TGCGCCAGCAGCTTGTTGGGGGGGCACGTGAACACTGAAGCTTTCTTT.

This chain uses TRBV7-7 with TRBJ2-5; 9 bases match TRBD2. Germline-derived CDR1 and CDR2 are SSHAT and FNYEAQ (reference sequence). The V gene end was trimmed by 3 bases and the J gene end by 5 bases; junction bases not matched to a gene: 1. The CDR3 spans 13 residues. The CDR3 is CASSFGTSETQYF. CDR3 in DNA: TGTGCCAGCAGCTTCGGGACTAGCGAGACCCAGTACTTC.

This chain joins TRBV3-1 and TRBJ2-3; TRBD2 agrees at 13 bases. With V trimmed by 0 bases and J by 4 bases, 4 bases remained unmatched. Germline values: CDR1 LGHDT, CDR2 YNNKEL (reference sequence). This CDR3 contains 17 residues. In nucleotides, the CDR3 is TGTGCCAGCAGCCAAGACGGACTAGCGGGAGCGGCAGATACGCAGTATTTT. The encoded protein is CASSQDGLAGAADTQYF.

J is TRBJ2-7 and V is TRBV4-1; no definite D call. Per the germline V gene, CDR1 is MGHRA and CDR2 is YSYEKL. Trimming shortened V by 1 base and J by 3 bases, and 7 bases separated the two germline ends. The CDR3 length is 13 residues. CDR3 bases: TGCGCCAGCAGCCAAGGTGTAGTCTACGAGCAGTACTTC. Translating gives CASSQGVVYEQYF.

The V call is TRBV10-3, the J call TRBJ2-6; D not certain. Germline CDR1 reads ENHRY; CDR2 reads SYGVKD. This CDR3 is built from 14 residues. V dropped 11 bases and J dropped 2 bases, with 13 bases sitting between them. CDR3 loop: CAAPEWAGANVLTF. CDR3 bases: TGTGCCGCGCCGGAGTGGGCTGGGGCCAACGTCCTGACTTTC.